The clone carrying this TCR beta chain was seen a single time. Per the germline V gene, CDR1 is SGHRS and CDR2 is YFSETQ. This CDR3 contains 16 residues. Trimming removed 0 bases at V and 2 bases at J, with 13 bases between. Clones were sequenced by immunoSEQ multiplex PCR, and TCRdb holds only the in-frame ones, with some missing. The table has about 960,000 clones, 70% to 85% seen once. This record belongs to a study of shared clonotypes between healthy human individuals. The gene calls are TRBV5-1 and TRBJ2-3; the D gene is possibly TRBD2 (5 bases). The sample was memory CD4+ T cells sorted from blood. This sample's subset: CD45RA-negative fraction. This clonotype was sampled from a man aged 18 to 29 in good health. The CDR3 protein is CASSLASGSNTDTQYF. In DNA, the CDR3 is TGCGCCAGCAGCTTGGCCTCGGGGAGTAACACAGATACGCAGTATTTT. Full variable domain (outside the CDR3, taken from reference TRBV5-1 and TRBJ2-3): KAGVTQTPRYLIKTRGQQVTLSCSPISGHRSVSWYQQTPGQGLQFLFEYFSETQRNKGNFPGRFSGRQFSNSRSEMNVSTLELGDSALYLCASSLASGSNTDTQYFGPGTRLTVL.